This T cell receptor (beta chain) was profiled in a study of shared clonotypes between healthy human individuals. CD45RO-negative, CCR7-positively selected cells formed the naive CD8 fraction, excluding terminally differentiated effector memory CD45RA+ cells. CDR1 and CDR2 from the germline V gene are SEHNR and FQNEAQ (reference sequence). Germline trimming cut 1 base from V and 4 bases from J; bases unmatched to any gene: 3. There are 15 residues in the CDR3. Measured with immunoSEQ multiplex PCR; TCRdb has only the in-frame clones, and not every one. This repertoire shows roughly 2.1 million clones, more than 85% found once; its top ten account for more than 1.5%.

This TCR derives from a man aged 18 to 35 in good health. Some clones in this sample may be carry-over from other donors' samples. The chain is built from TRBV7-9 and TRBJ2-2, with 7 bases fitting TRBD2. The sequencing input was naive CD8+ T cells from PBMCs. The DNA for the CDR3 is TGTGCCAGCAGCTTAGGGTCTAGCGGCACCGGGGAGCTGTTTTTT. Residues: CASSLGSSGTGELFF.